This TCR beta chain was identified during a study of T cell responses to AZD1222 COVID-19 vaccine. Comment on this clone: Its antigen remains unidentified.

The germline CDR1 and CDR2 sequences are KGHDR and SFDVKD. The CDR3 is 13 amino acids. Trimming removed 4 bases at V and 9 bases at J, with 12 bases between. TCRdb keeps only in-frame clones here, not all; method: immunoSEQ multiplex PCR. Among 100,000 to 150,000 clones listed, around nine tenths were seen once. Study-level results: Reportedly, close to half of spike-specific TCRs are directed against unmutated variant regions. Scientists sampled the repertoires only once the peak T cell response had passed.

The source was peripheral blood, collected on day 0 of AZD1222 vaccination. The sequence was obtained from an adult in good health. This chain uses TRBV24-1 with TRBJ2-1, with D maybe TRBD1 (5 bases). The CDR3 protein is CATSDSTVGEQFF. DNA of the CDR3: TGTGCCACCAGTGACTCGACAGTGGGTGAGCAGTTCTTC.